One sample yielded the 26 T cell receptor beta chains listed below, sequenced in a study of cytomegalovirus exposure and HLA in healthy donors. Primers: 60 Vbeta forward and 13 Jbeta reverse. Profiling relied on immunoSEQ multiplex PCR, and the TCRdb table lists in-frame clones only, not all of them. The sample holds over 40,000 clones. Sequences were obtained from PBMCs. These receptors all come from a middle-aged woman in good health and CMV-seronegative.

The gene calls are TRBV28 and TRBJ1-1; 10 bases match TRBD1. Trimming took 6 bases from V and 6 from J; bases not matched to a gene: 10. This CDR3 is built from 15 residues. CDR1 and CDR2 (germline): MDHEN, SYDVKM. The CDR3 DNA reads as TGTGCCAGCAGCCAAGCCGGGACAGGGGTGGCTGAAGCTTTCTTT. Amino acid sequence: CASSQAGTGVAEAFF.

This chain's CDR3 is CASSLEGSDGYTF. Here the CDR3 DNA reads TGTGCCAGCAGCTTAGAAGGGAGCGATGGCTACACCTTC. The V and J genes are TRBV7-2 and TRBJ1-2, with no clear D. Trimming stripped 1 base from V and 6 bases from J, with 9 bases between. Germline assignment: CDR1 SGHTA and CDR2 FQGNSA. CDR3 length: 13 amino acids.

The V and J genes are TRBV7-2 and TRBJ2-7; no firm D call. V lost 4 bases and J lost 5, with 18 bases in between. Germline values: CDR1 SGHTA, CDR2 FQGNSA. CDR3 length: 15 residues. Here the CDR3 DNA reads TGTGCCAGCAGCTCCGCTCTCGGGTCCTGGAACGAGCAGTACTTC. Translated, it gives CASSSALGSWNEQYF.

The CDR3, as DNA: TGTGCCAGCTCCCCCTCCGGTTTTCGTGCCACCATATATTTT. Translated, it gives CASSPSGFRATIYF. This sequence joins TRBV18 and TRBJ1-3, with D hard to call. The CDR3 loop spans 14 amino acids. The V and J ends lost 6 bases and 9 bases respectively, with 18 bases between them. Germline V lookup: CDR1 KGHSH, CDR2 LQKENI.

The genes are TRBV7-9 and TRBJ1-1; D is uncertain. The CDR3 runs 17 residues. Trimming took off 1 base at V and 5 bases at J, with 20 bases between the two ends. The germline CDR1 and CDR2 sequences are SEHNR and FQNEAQ (reference sequence). Here the CDR3 reads CASSLEGQPGLATEAFF. The CDR3 nucleotides read TGTGCCAGCAGCTTAGAAGGTCAGCCGGGTCTGGCAACTGAAGCTTTCTTT.

The CDR3 reads CASSPEGPMSSGNTIYF. CDR3 nucleotide sequence: TGCGCCAGCAGCCCTGAGGGCCCCATGAGCTCTGGAAACACCATATATTTT. The V call is TRBV5-1, the J call TRBJ1-3; D ambiguous. V was clipped by 4 bases and J by 0 bases, with 17 bases between them. Germline V lookup: CDR1 SGHRS, CDR2 YFSETQ. The CDR3 is made up of 17 amino acids.

The chain uses TRBV7-2 and TRBJ2-3; TRBD1 might be the D (6 bases). This CDR3 spans 13 amino acids. The germline V gene encodes CDR1 SGHTA and CDR2 FQGNSA. V lost 5 bases and J lost 3, with 9 bases in between. The CDR3 DNA sequence: TGTGCCAGCAGCATAACAGGGACAGATACGCAGTATTTT. Translated: CASSITGTDTQYF.

The chain couples TRBV7-3 to TRBJ1-1; 7 bases align to TRBD1. There are 17 residues in the CDR3. Germline CDR1 SGHTA, CDR2 FQGTGA. The J segment lost 5 bases and the V segment lost 0 bases, leaving 12 bases of the junction unmatched. Here the CDR3 DNA reads TGTGCCAGCAGCTTAACAGGCAGGGGGTCGTCGAAAACTGAAGCTTTCTTT. Residues: CASSLTGRGSSKTEAFF.

This chain joins TRBV4-1 and TRBJ2-1, with a weak D call TRBD1 (5 bases). The CDR3 is 15 residues long. Trimming removed 4 bases at V and 3 bases at J, with 13 bases between. The V gene's germline CDR1 is MGHRA and CDR2 YSYEKL. The CDR3 DNA reads TGCGCCAGCAGCCCTTGGGAAAGGGGCTACAATGAGCAGTTCTTC. Encoded protein: CASSPWERGYNEQFF.

The chain recombines TRBV7-2 with TRBJ1-2; 12 bases fit TRBD1. Germline trimming cut 4 bases from V and 2 bases from J; bases unmatched to any gene: 2. This CDR3 region has 15 residues. Germline V gene sequence: CDR1 SGHTA, CDR2 FQGNSA. CDR3 protein: CASSSGQGANYGYTF. The CDR3 DNA reads as TGTGCCAGCAGCTCGGGACAGGGGGCCAACTATGGCTACACCTTC.

In the case of this clone: The same CDR3 arises from other DNA sequences in this sample as well. The chain employs TRBV18 and TRBJ2-6; TRBD2 matches 8 bases. Trimming cost V 6 bases and J 1 base; bases outside gene matches: 8. The germline V gene has CDR1 KGHSH and CDR2 LQKENI. The CDR3 totals 17 residues. CDR3 sequence (DNA): TGTGCCAGCTCTCAGGTAACTAGCGGATCTGGGGCCAACGTCCTGACTTTC. Its protein product is CASSQVTSGSGANVLTF.

V is TRBV5-1 and J is TRBJ1-1; possibly TRBD1 for D (6 bases). V gave up 1 base and J gave up 4 bases, with 17 bases separating them. There are 16 residues in the CDR3. Germline CDR1 SGHRS, CDR2 YFSETQ. CDR3 bases: TGCGCCAGCAGCTTGAGGGACACCCACCCCGTCACTGAAGCTTTCTTT. Protein: CASSLRDTHPVTEAFF.

V and J are TRBV5-6 and TRBJ1-2; TRBD1 matches at 7 bases. The ends lost 1 base at V and 7 bases at J; junction bases unmatched: 4. CDR1 is SGHDT and CDR2 is YYEEEE in the germline V gene. The CDR3 has 13 amino acids. CDR3 nucleotide sequence: TGTGCCAGCAGCTTGAAGGGGGCGGGTGGCTACACCTTC. Translation: CASSLKGAGGYTF.

The chain couples TRBV4-3 to TRBJ1-1; the match to TRBD1 covers 8 bases. Germline-derived CDR1 and CDR2 are LGHNA and YSLEER. The CDR3 totals 14 residues. The V segment lost 0 bases and the J segment 5 bases; nucleotides outside the gene matches: 2. CDR3 loop: CASSQDHRGTEAFF. DNA of the CDR3: TGCGCCAGCAGCCAAGATCACAGGGGGACTGAAGCTTTCTTT.

V is TRBV19 and J is TRBJ2-5, with 9 bases identical to TRBD2. Germline lookup yields CDR1 LNHDA and CDR2 SQIVND (reference sequence). Trimming at V came to 6 bases and at J to 5 bases, leaving 7 bases not matched to a gene. This CDR3 has 14 amino acids. The CDR3 sequence is CASSSRGGAETQYF. Written as DNA, the CDR3 is TGTGCCAGTAGCAGCCGCGGGGGGGCGGAGACCCAGTACTTC.

About this clone: The germline gene is not matched at one end of the junction; a read error may be the cause. The chain has TRBV18 and TRBJ2-1; tentative D call: TRBD2 (5 bases). Germline lookup yields CDR1 KGHSH and CDR2 LQKENI. The CDR3 runs 17 residues. The CDR3 DNA follows: TGTGCCAGCTCACCACCTTCGCGGGTGAGCTCCGACAATGGGCAGTTCTTC. Its protein is CASSPPSRVSSDNGQFF.

The V gene is TRBV29-1, the J gene TRBJ1-2, with D unclear. The length of the CDR3 is 11 residues. The germline CDR1 and CDR2 sequences are SQVTM and ANQGSEA. The ends were cut back, 2 bases at V and 8 bases at J, with 9 bases in the middle. Written as DNA, the CDR3 is TGCAGCGTTGAACAGGTGTGGGGCTACACCTTC. This codes for CSVEQVWGYTF.

The chain links TRBV18 to TRBJ1-1; tentatively, D is TRBD1 (6 bases). CDR1 KGHSH and CDR2 LQKENI come from the germline V gene. V was clipped by 3 bases and J by 4 bases, with 9 bases between them. This CDR3 has 13 residues. CDR3 residues: CASSPETGTEAFF. CDR3 nucleotide sequence: TGTGCCAGCTCACCGGAGACAGGCACTGAAGCTTTCTTT.

The chain is built from TRBV4-3 and TRBJ1-1, with 9 bases lining up with TRBD1. This CDR3 has 14 amino acids. The J segment lost 5 bases and the V segment lost 3 bases, leaving 4 bases of the junction unmatched. Germline V gives CDR1 LGHNA, CDR2 YSLEER. CDR3 sequence reads: CASSQGQGMTEAFF. The CDR3 region has the DNA TGCGCCAGCAGCCAGGGACAGGGAATGACTGAAGCTTTCTTT.

The J gene is TRBJ2-5, the V gene TRBV7-9; 7 bases agree with TRBD1. V dropped 1 base and J dropped 5; count of bases not matched to a gene: 4. The CDR3 is made up of 14 amino acids. The germline V gene has CDR1 SEHNR and CDR2 FQNEAQ (reference sequence). The CDR3 DNA is TGTGCCAGCAGCTTAGGACAGGGAATTGAGACCCAGTACTTC. Translation gives CASSLGQGIETQYF.

The chain recombines TRBV2 with TRBJ1-5, with 12 bases fitting TRBD1. This CDR3 region has 14 residues. The germline CDR1 and CDR2 sequences are SNHLY and FYNNEI. V was clipped by 8 bases and J by 6 bases; unmatched bases: 5. For the CDR3, the DNA is TGTGCCAGCTCCGGGACAGGGGGCGGTCAGCCCCAGCATTTT. Encoded protein: CASSGTGGGQPQHF.

This sequence joins TRBV5-4 and TRBJ2-7; the D gene is possibly TRBD2 (7 bases). CDR3 length: 15 residues. CDR1 and CDR2 from the germline V gene are SGHNT and YYREEE (reference sequence). V was trimmed by 0 bases and J by 2 bases, leaving 12 bases between them. Here the CDR3 reads CASSLAAGAAYEQYF. In DNA form, the CDR3 reads TGTGCCAGCAGCTTGGCGGCGGGGGCCGCCTACGAGCAGTACTTC.

The chain combines TRBV23-1 with TRBJ2-7; 11 bases agree with TRBD1. TRBV23-1 is filed as an ORF, its function uncertain. The CDR3 spans 15 residues. Unmatched junction bases numbered 8, after V lost 7 bases and J lost 3 bases. CDR3 DNA sequence: TGCGCCAGCACCCAAATGGACAGGGGGCACTACGAGCAGTACTTC. Encoded protein: CASTQMDRGHYEQYF.

J is TRBJ2-3 and V is TRBV5-1; 7 nucleotides line up with TRBD2. The CDR3 contains 16 residues. CDR1 and CDR2 (germline): SGHRS, YFSETQ. The J segment lost 0 bases and the V segment lost 0 bases, leaving 4 bases of the junction unmatched. In DNA form, the CDR3 reads TGCGCCAGCAGCTTGGCGGGGGGTACTAGCACAGATACGCAGTATTTT. It translates to CASSLAGGTSTDTQYF.

This chain uses TRBV18 with TRBJ2-1, with TRBD1 identical over 8 bases. The CDR3 totals 16 residues. Per germline, CDR1 KGHSH and CDR2 LQKENI. J lost 6 bases, V lost 6 bases, and 13 bases had no gene match. The CDR3: CASSARWTGSSNEQFF. CDR3 DNA: TGTGCCAGCTCCGCCAGATGGACAGGGTCTTCCAATGAGCAGTTCTTC.

Details on this clone: One junction end disagrees with the germline gene, perhaps due to a read error. The genes are TRBV30 and TRBJ2-7; TRBD1 matches at 7 bases. The germline V gene encodes CDR1 GTSNPN and CDR2 SVGIG (reference sequence). This CDR3 region has 15 residues. CDR3 region: CAGSVGGGLSYEQYF. CDR3 in DNA: TGTGCCGGGAGTGTAGGGGGCGGGCTCTCCTACGAGCAGTACTTC.